This note documents a single T cell receptor (beta chain) sequence. This clone was recorded only once. Its cognate antigen has yet to be identified. No base quality information exists; no much larger clone differs at one position. Synthetic TCR analog templates were spiked into each PCR so that absolute template abundance could be estimated from read counts. The immunoSEQ assay used bias-controlled V and J gene primers to amplify TCRbeta CDR3 regions from genomic DNA. Rearranged TCRbeta segments were sequenced at approximately 20X coverage. The paper's processing steps were these. Clustering was used to correct sequencing errors, and CDR3s were annotated against IMGT to assign V, D and J genes. Downstream analyses used only productive TCRbeta rearrangements, leaving out any out-of-frame or stop-codon sequences. Clonality was computed as one minus Shannon entropy normalized by the log of the number of unique productive sequences. Fisher's exact test with Benjamini-Hochberg correction, at a threshold of adjusted p below 0.01, was used to find clones that differed between time points or between blood and tumor. As stored in TCRdb, this immuneACCESS dataset retains in-frame rearrangements with V and J assigned. A fraction of the clones does not appear; measured against another copy, unresolved V genes explain less than half of the discrepancy, and the remainder lacks a known reason. V and J calls and clone size follow that table, whereas D and trimming were derived from the DNA. This sample is represented by tens of thousands of clones; about four fifths of them were singletons. 3.2% of the sample belongs to the ten largest clones.

Measured from the cysteine to the phenylalanine, the CDR3 is 13 residues long. This entry keeps only the CDR3 DNA: 39 bases, framed from base 1. The sample originates from a study of PD-L1 blockade in urothelial cancer (dated by TCRdb to about 2017). Looking at the study overall: All patients started therapy in the mid-2010s and received atezolizumab 1,200 mg intravenously every 3 weeks. Patients had an ECOG performance status of 0 or 1 and had received between 0 and 3 prior chemotherapy regimens. Pretreatment tumor samples, along with matched peripheral blood collected serially before and after atezolizumab treatment, underwent TCR sequencing. Blood samples were analyzed at two time points: 3 weeks after treatment start (second dose) and 6 weeks after treatment start. In the same patients, pretreatment tumors underwent whole exome sequencing and RNA sequencing in addition to TCR sequencing. Nine patients achieved durable clinical benefit and about 19 did not. Approximately 30 patients had pretreatment blood TCR-seq, some 25 had at least one posttreatment blood collection, and some 25 had tumor TCR-seq. An exploratory multi-omic analysis was conducted of the somatic, immune and clinical correlates of response to PD-L1 blockade with atezolizumab in urothelial cancer. A median of approximately 140,000 T cells and some 84,000 unique TCRs was obtained from blood samples, and a median clonality of roughly 0.08 was observed. About 90% of the 29 patients were identified as males with urothelial cancer of bladder origin, and a prior smoking history was reported by 18 of 29 patients. Durable clinical benefit meant progression-free survival longer than 6 months, and TCR features were also tested against progression-free and overall survival. Overall results and qualifications from the work: Improved progression-free and overall survival was found to be associated with pretreatment peripheral blood TCR clonality below the median. Because the sample size was small (n ≈ 30) and many exploratory analyses were performed, the results are intended to be hypothesis-generating. Among patients with durable benefit, tumor-associated TCR clones showed greater expansion in peripheral blood 3 weeks after treatment started (n ≈ 24, p = 0.022).

A total of roughly 30 patients with locally advanced or metastatic urothelial carcinoma, treated at Memorial Sloan Kettering on a trial protocol, made up the cohort. Peripheral blood mononuclear cells were collected pretreatment and during treatment, at between 1 and 8 total time points per patient. The Qiagen DNeasy Blood extraction kit was used to purify genomic DNA from total PBMCs and tumor samples. PBMCs were collected pretreatment and during treatment, and were isolated and stored as previously described. The sequencing used PBMCs, collected around atezolizumab (anti-PD-L1) treatment. This clonotype originated in a man in his 70s with urothelial cancer. The rearranged chain carries TRBV21-1 and TRBJ2-5; the table's D call TRBD1 went unverified against the DNA. TRBV21-1 is a documented pseudogene. CDR3 sequence: CATRQGSQETQYF. The DNA sequence follows: TGTGCCACCCGACAGGGGTCCCAAGAGACCCAGTACTTC.